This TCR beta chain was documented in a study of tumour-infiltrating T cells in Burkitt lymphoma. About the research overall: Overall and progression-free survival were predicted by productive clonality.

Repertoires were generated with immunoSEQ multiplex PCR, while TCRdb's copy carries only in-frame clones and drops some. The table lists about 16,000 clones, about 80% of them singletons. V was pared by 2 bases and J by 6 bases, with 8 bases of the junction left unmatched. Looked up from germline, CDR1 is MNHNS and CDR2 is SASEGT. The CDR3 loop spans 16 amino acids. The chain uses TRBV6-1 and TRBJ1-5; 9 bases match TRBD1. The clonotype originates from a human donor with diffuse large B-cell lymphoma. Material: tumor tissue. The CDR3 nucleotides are TGTGCCAGCAGTGAAAGCGAACAGGGGGCGCGTCAGCCCCAGCATTTT. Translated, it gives CASSESEQGARQPQHF.